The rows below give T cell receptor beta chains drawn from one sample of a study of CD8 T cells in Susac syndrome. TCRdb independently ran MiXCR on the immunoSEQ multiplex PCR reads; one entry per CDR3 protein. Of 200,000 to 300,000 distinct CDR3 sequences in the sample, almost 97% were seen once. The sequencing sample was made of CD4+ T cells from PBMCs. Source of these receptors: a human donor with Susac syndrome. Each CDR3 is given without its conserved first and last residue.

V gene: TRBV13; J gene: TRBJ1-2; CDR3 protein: ASSSNRDGDYGYT
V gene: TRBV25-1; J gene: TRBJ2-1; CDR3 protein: ASSPWDRPYNEQF
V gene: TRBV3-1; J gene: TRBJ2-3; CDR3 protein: ASSQTLTSTDTQY
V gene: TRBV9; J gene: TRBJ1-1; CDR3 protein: ASSVEGWTEAF
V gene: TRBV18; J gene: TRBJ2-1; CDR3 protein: ASSLSQFTYNEQF
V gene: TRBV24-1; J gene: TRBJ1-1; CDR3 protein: ATSRTGPNTEAF
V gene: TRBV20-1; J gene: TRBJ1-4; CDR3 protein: SASDGQGGEKLF
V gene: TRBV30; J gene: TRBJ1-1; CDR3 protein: ATGNTEVF
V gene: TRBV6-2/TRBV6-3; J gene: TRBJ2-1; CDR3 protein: ASRGWNEQF
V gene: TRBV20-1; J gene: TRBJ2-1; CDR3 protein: SADGLAGDYNEQF
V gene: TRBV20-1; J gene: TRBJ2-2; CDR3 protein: SASPQGRTGELF
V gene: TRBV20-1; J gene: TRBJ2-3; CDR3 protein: SAWTSGYTDTQY
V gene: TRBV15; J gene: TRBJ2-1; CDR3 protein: ATQSGSSYNEQF
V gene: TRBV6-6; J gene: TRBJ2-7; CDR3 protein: ASSYRAGGNYEQY
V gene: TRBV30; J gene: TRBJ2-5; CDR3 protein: AWSVRETQY
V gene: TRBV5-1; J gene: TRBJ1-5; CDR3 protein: ASSLGERDRSSSNQPQH
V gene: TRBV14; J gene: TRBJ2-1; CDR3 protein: ASSQHNEQF
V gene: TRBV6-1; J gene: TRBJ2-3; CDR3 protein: ASRGVTGAADTQY
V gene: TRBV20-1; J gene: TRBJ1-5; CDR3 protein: SARDRKGKEDQPQH
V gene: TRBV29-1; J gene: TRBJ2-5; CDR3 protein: SVGLGSQETQY
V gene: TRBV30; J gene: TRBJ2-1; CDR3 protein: AWSVTRPGQGLYNEQF
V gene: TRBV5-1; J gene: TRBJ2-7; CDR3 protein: ASSLDGYTESEQY
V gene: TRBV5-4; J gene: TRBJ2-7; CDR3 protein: ASSLAGLARTPSGEQY
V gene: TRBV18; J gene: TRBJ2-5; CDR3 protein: ASSPRVAGEVFETQY
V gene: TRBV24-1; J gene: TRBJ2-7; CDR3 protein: ATSDSGDEQY
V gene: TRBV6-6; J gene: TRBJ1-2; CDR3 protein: ASSYSVQGDGYT
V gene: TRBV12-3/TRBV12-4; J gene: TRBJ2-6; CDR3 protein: ASSAHSGANVLT
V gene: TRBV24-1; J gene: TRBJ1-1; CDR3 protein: ATSDSAVNTEAF
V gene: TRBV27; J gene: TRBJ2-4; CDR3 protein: ASSLKTSGWTKNIQY
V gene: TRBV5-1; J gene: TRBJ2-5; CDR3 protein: ASSSGLQETQY
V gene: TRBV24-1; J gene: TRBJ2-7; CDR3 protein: ATSEGGTIYEQY
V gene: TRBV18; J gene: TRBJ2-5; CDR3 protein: ASSPRQTQETQY
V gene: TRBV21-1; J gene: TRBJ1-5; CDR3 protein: ASSQTGDQPQH
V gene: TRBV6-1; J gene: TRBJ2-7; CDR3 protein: ASSRPVAGGQSYEQY
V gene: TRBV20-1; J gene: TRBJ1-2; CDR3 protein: SAPPTGRYGYT
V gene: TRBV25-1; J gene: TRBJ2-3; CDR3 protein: ASASQTDTQY
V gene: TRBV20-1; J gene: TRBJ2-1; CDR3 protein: SAKSGTDGDEQF
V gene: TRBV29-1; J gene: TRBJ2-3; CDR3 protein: SVEGPADTQY
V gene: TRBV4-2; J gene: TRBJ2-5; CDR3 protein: ASSPDPSAQETQY
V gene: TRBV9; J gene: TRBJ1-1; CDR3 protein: ASSVTPSAEAF
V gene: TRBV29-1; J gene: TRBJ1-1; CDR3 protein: SVDRHRAHTEAF
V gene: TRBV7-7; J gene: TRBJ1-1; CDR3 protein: ASSPLRRQGLITEAF
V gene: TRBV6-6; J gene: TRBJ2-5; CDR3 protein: ASTAHEGETQY
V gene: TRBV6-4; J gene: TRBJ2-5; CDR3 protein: ASSLSEQETQY
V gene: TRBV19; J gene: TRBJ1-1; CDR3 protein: ASIEVEGTEAF